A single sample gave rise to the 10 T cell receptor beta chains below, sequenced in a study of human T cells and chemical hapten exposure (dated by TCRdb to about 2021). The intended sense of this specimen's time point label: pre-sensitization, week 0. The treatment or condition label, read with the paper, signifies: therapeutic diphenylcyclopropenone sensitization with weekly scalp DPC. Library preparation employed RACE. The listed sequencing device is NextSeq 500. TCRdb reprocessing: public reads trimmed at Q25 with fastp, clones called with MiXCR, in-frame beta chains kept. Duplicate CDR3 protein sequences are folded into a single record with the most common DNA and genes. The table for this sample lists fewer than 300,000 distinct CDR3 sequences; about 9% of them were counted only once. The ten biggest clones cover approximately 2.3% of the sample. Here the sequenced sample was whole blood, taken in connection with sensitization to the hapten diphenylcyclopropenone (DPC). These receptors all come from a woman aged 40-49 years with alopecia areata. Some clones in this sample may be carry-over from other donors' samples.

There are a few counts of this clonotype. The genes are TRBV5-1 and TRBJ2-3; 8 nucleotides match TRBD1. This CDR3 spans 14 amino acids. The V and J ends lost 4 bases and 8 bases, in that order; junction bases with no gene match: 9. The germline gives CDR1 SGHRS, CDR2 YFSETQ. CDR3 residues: CASSPQGAPSTQYF. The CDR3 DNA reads TGCGCCAGCAGCCCCCAGGGGGCCCCTTCTACGCAGTATTTT.

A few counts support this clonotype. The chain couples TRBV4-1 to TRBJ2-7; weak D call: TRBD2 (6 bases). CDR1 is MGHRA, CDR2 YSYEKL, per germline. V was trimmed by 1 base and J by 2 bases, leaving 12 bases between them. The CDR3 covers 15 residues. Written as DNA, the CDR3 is TGCGCCAGCAGCCAAGTCGCGGGGTCCGCCTACGAGCAGTACTTC. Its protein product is CASSQVAGSAYEQYF.

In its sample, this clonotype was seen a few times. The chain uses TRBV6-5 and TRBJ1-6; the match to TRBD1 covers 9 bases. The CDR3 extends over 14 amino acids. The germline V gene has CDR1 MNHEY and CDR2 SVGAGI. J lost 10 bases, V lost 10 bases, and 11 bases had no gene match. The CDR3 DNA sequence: TGTGCCACCCTAAAGGGACAGGGAGGATCACCCCTCCACTTT. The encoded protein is CATLKGQGGSPLHF.

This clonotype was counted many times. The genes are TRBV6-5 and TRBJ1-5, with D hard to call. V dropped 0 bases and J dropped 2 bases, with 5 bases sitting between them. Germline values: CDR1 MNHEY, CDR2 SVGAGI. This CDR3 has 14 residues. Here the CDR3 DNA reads TGTGCCAGCAGTTACTCGAGGGGCAATCAGCCCCAGCATTTT. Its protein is CASSYSRGNQPQHF.

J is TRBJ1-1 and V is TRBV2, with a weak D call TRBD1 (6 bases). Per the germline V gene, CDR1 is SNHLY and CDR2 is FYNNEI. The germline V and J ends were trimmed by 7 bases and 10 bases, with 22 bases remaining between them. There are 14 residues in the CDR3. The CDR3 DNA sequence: TGTGCCAGCACCCGGGGACACCGGGCCGACGGAGCTTTCTTT. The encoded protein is CASTRGHRADGAFF.

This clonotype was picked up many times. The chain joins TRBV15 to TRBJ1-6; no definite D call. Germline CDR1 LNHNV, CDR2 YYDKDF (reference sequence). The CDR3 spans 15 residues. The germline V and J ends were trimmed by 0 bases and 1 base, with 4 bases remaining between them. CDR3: CATSRDLSYNSPLHF. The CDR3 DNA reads TGTGCCACCAGCAGAGATCTATCCTATAATTCACCCCTCCACTTT.

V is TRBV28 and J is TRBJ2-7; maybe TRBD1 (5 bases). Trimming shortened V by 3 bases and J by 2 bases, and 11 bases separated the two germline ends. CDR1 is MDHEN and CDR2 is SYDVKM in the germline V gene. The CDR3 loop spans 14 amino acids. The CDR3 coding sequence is TGTGCCAGCAGTTTCTCAGGGCATCCCTACGAGCAGTACTTC. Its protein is CASSFSGHPYEQYF.

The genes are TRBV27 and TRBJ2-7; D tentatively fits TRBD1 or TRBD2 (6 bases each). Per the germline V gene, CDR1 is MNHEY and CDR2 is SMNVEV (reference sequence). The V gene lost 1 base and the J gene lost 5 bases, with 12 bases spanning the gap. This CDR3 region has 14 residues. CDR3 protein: CASSLYVGGNEQYF. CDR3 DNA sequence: TGTGCCAGCAGTTTATACGTCGGGGGCAACGAGCAGTACTTC.

The CDR3 spells CASSLNYGQVSEQFF. The CDR3, as DNA: TGTGCCAGCAGCTTAAATTACGGCCAGGTATCGGAGCAGTTCTTC. The chain links TRBV7-3 to TRBJ2-1, with D hard to call. V was trimmed by 1 base and J by 10 bases, leaving 17 bases between them. This CDR3 has 15 residues. Germline V gene data show CDR1 as SGHTA and CDR2 as FQGTGA. Full variable domain (missing parts from reference TRBV7-3 and TRBJ2-1): GAGVSQTPSNKVTEKGKYVELRCDPISGHTALYWYRQSLGQGPEFLIYFQGTGAADDSGLPNDRFFAVRPEGSVSTLKIQRTERGDSAVYLCASSLNYGQVSEQFFGPGTRLTVL.

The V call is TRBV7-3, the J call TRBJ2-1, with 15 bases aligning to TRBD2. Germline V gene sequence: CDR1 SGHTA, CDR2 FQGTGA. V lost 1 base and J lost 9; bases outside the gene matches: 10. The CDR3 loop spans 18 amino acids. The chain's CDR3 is CASSLKELGLAGGAEQFF. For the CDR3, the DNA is TGTGCCAGCAGCTTAAAGGAGTTGGGACTAGCGGGAGGAGCTGAGCAGTTCTTC.